This T cell receptor (beta chain) originates from a study of identical twins. The sample holds one count of this clonotype. Donors uniformly comprised healthy Caucasians. The CDR3 has 13 amino acids. Trimming removed 0 bases at V and 9 bases at J, with 9 bases between. Germline V lookup: CDR1 ENHRY, CDR2 SYGVKD. MiXCR, run by TCRdb on the 5' RACE reads, gives a single entry per CDR3 protein. Among about 250,000 distinct CDR3 sequences, 11% to 15% were seen once, and the ten largest hold around 8.9%. The chain links TRBV10-3 to TRBJ2-1; unclear D gene. The sequence was collected from a woman aged 18 to 35 in good health. The material sequenced was memory (CD45RO+) T cells sorted from blood. Here the CDR3 DNA reads TGTGCCATCAGTGAGTCTCTCTTAAGTGAGCAGTTCTTC. Amino acids: CAISESLLSEQFF.